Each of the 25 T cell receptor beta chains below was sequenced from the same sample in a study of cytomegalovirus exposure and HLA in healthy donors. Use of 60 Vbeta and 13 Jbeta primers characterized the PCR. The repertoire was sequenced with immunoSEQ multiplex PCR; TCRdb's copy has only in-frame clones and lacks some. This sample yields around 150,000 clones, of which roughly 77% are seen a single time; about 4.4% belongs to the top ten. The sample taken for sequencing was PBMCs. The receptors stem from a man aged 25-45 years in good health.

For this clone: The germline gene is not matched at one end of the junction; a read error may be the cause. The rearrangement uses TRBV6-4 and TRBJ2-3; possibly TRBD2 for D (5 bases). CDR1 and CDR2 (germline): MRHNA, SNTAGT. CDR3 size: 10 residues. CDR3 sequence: CASSDWTTNF. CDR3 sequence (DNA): TGTGCCAGCAGTGACTGGACGACTAACTTT.

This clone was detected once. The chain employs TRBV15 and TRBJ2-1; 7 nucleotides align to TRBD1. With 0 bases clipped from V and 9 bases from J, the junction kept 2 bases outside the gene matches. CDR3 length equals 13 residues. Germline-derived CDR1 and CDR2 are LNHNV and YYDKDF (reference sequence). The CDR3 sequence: CATSRDRQGEQFF. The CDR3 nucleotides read TGTGCCACCAGCAGAGATCGACAGGGTGAGCAGTTCTTC.

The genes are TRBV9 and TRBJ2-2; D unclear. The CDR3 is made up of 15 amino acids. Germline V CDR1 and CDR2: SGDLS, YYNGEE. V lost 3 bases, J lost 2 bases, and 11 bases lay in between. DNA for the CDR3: TGTGCCAGCAGCGGGAGAGCCCAAAACACCGGGGAGCTGTTTTTT. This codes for CASSGRAQNTGELFF.

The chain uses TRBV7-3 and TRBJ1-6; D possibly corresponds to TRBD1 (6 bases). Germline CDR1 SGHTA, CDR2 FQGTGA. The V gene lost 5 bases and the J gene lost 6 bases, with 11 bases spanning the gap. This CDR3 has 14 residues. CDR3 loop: CASSPGTPNSPLHF. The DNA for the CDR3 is TGTGCCAGCAGCCCTGGGACACCTAATTCACCCCTCCACTTT. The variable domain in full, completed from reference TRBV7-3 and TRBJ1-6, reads GAGVSQTPSNKVTEKGKYVELRCDPISGHTALYWYRQSLGQGPEFLIYFQGTGAADDSGLPNDRFFAVRPEGSVSTLKIQRTERGDSAVYLCASSPGTPNSPLHFGNGTRLTVT.

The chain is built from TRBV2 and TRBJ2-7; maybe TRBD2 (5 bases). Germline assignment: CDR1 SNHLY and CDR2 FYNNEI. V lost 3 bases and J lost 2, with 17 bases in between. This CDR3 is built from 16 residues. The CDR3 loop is CASSDSLAGRPYEQYF. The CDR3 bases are TGTGCCAGCAGTGACAGTCTGGCGGGCCGACCCTACGAGCAGTACTTC.

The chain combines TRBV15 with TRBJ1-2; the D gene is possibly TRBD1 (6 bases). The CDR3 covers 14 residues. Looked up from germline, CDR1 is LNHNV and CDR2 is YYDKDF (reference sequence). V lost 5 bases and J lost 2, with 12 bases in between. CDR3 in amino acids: CATSRDTLNYGYTF. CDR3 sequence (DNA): TGTGCCACCAGCCGGGACACCCTAAACTATGGCTACACCTTC.

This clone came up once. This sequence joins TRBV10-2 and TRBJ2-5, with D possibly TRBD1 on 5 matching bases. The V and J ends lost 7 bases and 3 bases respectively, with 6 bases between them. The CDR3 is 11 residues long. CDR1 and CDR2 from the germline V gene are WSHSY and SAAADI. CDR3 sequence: CASKQEETQYF. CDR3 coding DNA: TGCGCCAGCAAACAGGAAGAGACCCAGTACTTC.

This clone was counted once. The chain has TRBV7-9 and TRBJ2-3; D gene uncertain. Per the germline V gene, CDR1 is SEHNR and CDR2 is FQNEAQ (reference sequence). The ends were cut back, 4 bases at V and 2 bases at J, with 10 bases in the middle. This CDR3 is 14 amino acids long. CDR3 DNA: TGTGCCAGCAGCTCCGAACTATCCACAGATACGCAGTATTTT. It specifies CASSSELSTDTQYF.

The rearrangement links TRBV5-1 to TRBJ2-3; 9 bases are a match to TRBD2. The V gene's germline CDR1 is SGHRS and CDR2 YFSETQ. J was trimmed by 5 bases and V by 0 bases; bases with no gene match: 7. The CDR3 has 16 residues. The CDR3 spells CASSLVGGLAGDTQYF. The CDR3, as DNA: TGCGCCAGCAGCTTGGTCGGGGGACTAGCAGGAGATACGCAGTATTTT. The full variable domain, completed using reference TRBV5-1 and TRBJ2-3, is KAGVTQTPRYLIKTRGQQVTLSCSPISGHRSVSWYQQTPGQGLQFLFEYFSETQRNKGNFPGRFSGRQFSNSRSEMNVSTLELGDSALYLCASSLVGGLAGDTQYFGPGTRLTVL.

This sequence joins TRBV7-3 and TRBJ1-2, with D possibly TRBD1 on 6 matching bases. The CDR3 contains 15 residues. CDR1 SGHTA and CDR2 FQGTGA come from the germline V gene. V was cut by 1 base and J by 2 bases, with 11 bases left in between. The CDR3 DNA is TGTGCCAGCAGCTTAAGGGCAGGGGAGAACTATGGCTACACCTTC. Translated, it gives CASSLRAGENYGYTF. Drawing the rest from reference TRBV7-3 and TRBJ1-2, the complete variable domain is GAGVSQTPSNKVTEKGKYVELRCDPISGHTALYWYRQSLGQGPEFLIYFQGTGAADDSGLPNDRFFAVRPEGSVSTLKIQRTERGDSAVYLCASSLRAGENYGYTFGSGTRLTVV.

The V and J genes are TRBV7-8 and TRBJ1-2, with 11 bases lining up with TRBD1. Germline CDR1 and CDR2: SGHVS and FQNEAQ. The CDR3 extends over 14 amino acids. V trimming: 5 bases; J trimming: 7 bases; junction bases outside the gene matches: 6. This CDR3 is CASSNTGTGGGYTF. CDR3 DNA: TGTGCCAGCAGCAACACCGGGACAGGGGGTGGCTACACCTTC.

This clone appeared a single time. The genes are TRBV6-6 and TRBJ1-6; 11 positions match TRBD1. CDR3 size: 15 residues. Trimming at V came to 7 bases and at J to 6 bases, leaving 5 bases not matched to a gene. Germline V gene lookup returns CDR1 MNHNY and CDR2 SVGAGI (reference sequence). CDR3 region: CASTPGQGGNSPLHF. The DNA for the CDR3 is TGTGCCAGCACACCGGGACAGGGGGGTAATTCACCCCTCCACTTT.

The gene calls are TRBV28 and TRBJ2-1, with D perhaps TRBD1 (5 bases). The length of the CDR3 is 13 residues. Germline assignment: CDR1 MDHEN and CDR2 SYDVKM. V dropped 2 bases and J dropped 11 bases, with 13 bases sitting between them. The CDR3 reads CASSLGAQRKQFF. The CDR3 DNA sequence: TGTGCCAGCAGTTTAGGGGCCCAACGGAAGCAGTTCTTC.

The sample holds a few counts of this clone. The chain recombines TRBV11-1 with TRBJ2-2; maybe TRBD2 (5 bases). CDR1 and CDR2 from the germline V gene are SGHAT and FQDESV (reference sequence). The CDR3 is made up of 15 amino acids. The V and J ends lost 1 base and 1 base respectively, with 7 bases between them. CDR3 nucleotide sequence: TGTGCCAGCAGCTTAGGAGAGGGGAACACCGGGGAGCTGTTTTTT. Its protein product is CASSLGEGNTGELFF. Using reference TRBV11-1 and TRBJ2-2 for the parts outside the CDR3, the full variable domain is EAEVAQSPRYKITEKSQAVAFWCDPISGHATLYWYRQILGQGPELLVQFQDESVVDDSQLPKDRFSAERLKGVDSTLKIQPAELGDSAMYLCASSLGEGNTGELFFGEGSRLTVL.

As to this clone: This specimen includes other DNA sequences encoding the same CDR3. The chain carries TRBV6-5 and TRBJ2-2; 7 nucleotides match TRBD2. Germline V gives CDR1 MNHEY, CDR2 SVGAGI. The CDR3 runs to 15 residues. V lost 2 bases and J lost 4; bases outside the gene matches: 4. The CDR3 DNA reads TGTGCCAGCAGTTACGGCGGGAGCAGCACCGGGGAGCTGTTTTTT. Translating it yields CASSYGGSSTGELFF.

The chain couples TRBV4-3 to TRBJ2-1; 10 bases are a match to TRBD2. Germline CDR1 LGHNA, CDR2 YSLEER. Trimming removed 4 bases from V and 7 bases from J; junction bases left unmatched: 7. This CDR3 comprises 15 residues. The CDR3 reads CASSPTSGTGNEQFF. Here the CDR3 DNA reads TGCGCCAGCAGCCCCACTAGCGGGACGGGGAATGAGCAGTTCTTC.

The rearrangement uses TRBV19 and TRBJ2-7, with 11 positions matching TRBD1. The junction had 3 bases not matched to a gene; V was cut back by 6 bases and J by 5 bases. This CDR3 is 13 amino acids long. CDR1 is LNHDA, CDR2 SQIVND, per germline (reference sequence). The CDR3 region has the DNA TGTGCCAGTAGAGGGGACAGGGGGAACGAGCAGTACTTC. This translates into CASRGDRGNEQYF.

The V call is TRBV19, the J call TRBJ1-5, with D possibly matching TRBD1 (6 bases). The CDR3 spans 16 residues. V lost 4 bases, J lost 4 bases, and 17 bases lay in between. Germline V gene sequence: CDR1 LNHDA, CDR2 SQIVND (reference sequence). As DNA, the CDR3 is TGTGCCAGTAGTACCTACGGGACAAGCTTTAATCAGCCCCAGCATTTT. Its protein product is CASSTYGTSFNQPQHF.

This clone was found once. The CDR3 spells CASSSLTRGNEQFF. CDR3 nucleotide sequence: TGTGCCAGTAGTTCATTAACTAGAGGCAATGAGCAGTTCTTC. The V call is TRBV19, the J call TRBJ2-1, with D perhaps TRBD2 (5 bases). This CDR3 has 14 amino acids. Germline loops: CDR1 LNHDA, CDR2 SQIVND (reference sequence). Trimming took off 5 bases at V and 6 bases at J, with 14 bases between the two ends.

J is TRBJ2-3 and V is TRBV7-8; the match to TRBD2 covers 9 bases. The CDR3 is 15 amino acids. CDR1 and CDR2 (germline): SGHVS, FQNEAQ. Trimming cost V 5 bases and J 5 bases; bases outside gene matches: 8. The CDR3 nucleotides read TGTGCCAGCAGCCCCGTAGCGGGGGAGAGAGATACGCAGTATTTT. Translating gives CASSPVAGERDTQYF.

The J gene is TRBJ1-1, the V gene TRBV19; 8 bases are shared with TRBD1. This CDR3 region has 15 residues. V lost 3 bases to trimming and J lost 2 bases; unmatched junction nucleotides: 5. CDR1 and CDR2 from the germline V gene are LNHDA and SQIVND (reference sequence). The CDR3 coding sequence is TGTGCCAGTAGTATTATGACAGGGGTAAACACTGAAGCTTTCTTT. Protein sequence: CASSIMTGVNTEAFF.

CDR3 in amino acids: CAWARGGYTF. Here the CDR3 DNA reads TGTGCCTGGGCCAGGGGTGGCTACACCTTC. V is TRBV30 and J is TRBJ1-2; possible D gene TRBD1, 6 bases. Germline V gives CDR1 GTSNPN, CDR2 SVGIG (reference sequence). V was clipped by 5 bases and J by 7 bases, with 8 bases between them. The CDR3 contains 10 residues.

The CDR3 here is CASSIYGFYEQYF. Written as DNA, the CDR3 is TGTGCCAGTAGTATATACGGTTTCTACGAGCAGTACTTC. The chain links TRBV19 to TRBJ2-7; D uncertain. This CDR3 is built from 13 residues. CDR1 and CDR2 (germline): LNHDA, SQIVND (reference sequence). Trimming cost V 2 bases and J 3 bases, with 8 bases left between them.

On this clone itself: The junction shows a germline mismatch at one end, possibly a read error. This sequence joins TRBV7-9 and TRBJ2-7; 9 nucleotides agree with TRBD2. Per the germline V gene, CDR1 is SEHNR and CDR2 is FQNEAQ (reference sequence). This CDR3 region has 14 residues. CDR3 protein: CSSSLGGLADEQYF. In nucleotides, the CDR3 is TGTTCCAGCAGCTTGGGGGGACTAGCTGACGAGCAGTACTTC.

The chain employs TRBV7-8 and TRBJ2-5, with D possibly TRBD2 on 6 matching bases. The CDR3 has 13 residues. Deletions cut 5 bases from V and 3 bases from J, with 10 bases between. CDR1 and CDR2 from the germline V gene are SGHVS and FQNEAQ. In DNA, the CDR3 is TGTGCCAGCAGCCGGCGCGGGGAAGAGACCCAGTACTTC. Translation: CASSRRGEETQYF. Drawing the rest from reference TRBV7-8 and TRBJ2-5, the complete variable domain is GAGVSQSPRYKVAKRGQDVALRCDPISGHVSLFWYQQALGQGPEFLTYFQNEAQLDKSGLPSDRFFAERPEGSVSTLKIQRTQQEDSAVYLCASSRRGEETQYFGPGTRLLVL.